What follows are 10 T cell receptor beta chains derived from one specimen sequenced in a study of cytomegalovirus exposure and HLA in healthy donors (dated 2017 in TCRdb). The method was the immunoSEQ multiplex PCR assay. A mixture of 60 forward primers for TCR Vbeta segments and 13 reverse primers for TCR Jbeta segments was used in the multiplex PCR. This immuneACCESS table, as held by TCRdb, lists in-frame sequences with V and J called but not all clones. Of the missing ones, under half trace to an unresolved V gene in checked studies; the others have no known cause. The sample includes 100,000 or so clones, with around three quarters observed a single time. Jointly, the top ten make up more than 4.5% of the sample. What was sequenced was PBMCs. The receptors stem from a female donor in good health and CMV-seropositive.

This chain joins TRBV12-5 and TRBJ2-3; 9 nucleotides match TRBD2. The V gene end was trimmed by 0 bases and the J gene end by 4 bases; junction bases not matched to a gene: 8. This CDR3 spans 17 amino acids. Germline V gene lookup returns CDR1 LGHNT and CDR2 FRNRAP. The CDR3 sequence is CASGLVRSSGSADTQYF. The DNA of the CDR3 is TGTGCTAGTGGTTTGGTAAGGAGTAGCGGGAGTGCAGATACGCAGTATTTT.

V and J are TRBV7-9 and TRBJ2-2; D is perhaps TRBD2 (6 bases). This CDR3 comprises 15 residues. Germline V gene lookup returns CDR1 SEHNR and CDR2 FQNEAQ (reference sequence). V gave up 2 bases and J gave up 1 base, with 8 bases separating them. The CDR3 sequence: CASSLLGGNTGELFF. CDR3 in DNA: TGTGCCAGCAGCTTATTGGGGGGGAACACCGGGGAGCTGTTTTTT.

In the case of this clone: The junction shows a germline mismatch at one end, possibly a read error. V is TRBV6-1 and J is TRBJ2-7; TRBD1 is a possible D gene (5 bases). CDR3 size: 14 residues. Germline CDR1 MNHNS, CDR2 SASEGT. CDR3 residues: CASRTAGNAYEQHF. The CDR3 DNA follows: TGTGCCAGCAGGACCGCAGGGAACGCCTACGAGCAGCACTTC.

CDR3: CASSLKMTGQGNNGYTF. The CDR3 DNA follows: TGCGCCAGCAGCCTTAAGATGACCGGACAGGGCAACAATGGCTACACCTTC. This chain joins TRBV5-1 and TRBJ1-2; 8 bases are shared with TRBD1. CDR1 SGHRS and CDR2 YFSETQ come from the germline V gene. V shed 4 bases and J 6 bases; nucleotides not matched to a gene: 17. This CDR3 is 17 amino acids long.

The chain joins TRBV30 to TRBJ1-1; 8 bases line up with TRBD1. Germline V gene sequence: CDR1 GTSNPN, CDR2 SVGIG (reference sequence). The CDR3 loop spans 14 amino acids. Losses at the gene ends were 3 bases for V and 5 bases for J; bases not matched to a gene: 8. CDR3 residues: CAWRVQGARTEAFF. The DNA for the CDR3 is TGTGCCTGGAGGGTGCAGGGGGCGCGTACTGAAGCTTTCTTT. Looking up the rest from reference TRBV30 and TRBJ1-1 gives the full variable domain: SQTIHQWPATLVQPVGSPLSLECTVEGTSNPNLYWYRQAAGRGLQLLFYSVGIGQISSEVPQNLSASRPQDRQFILSSKKLLLSDSGFYLCAWRVQGARTEAFFGQGTRLTVV.

This rearrangement joins TRBV7-3 to TRBJ2-1; D is ambiguous. The V and J ends lost 5 bases and 6 bases respectively, with 11 bases between them. Germline CDR1 reads SGHTA; CDR2 reads FQGTGA. The CDR3 consists of 13 residues. CDR3 bases: TGTGCCAGCAGCCCCCCGTCGGGCAATGAGCAGTTCTTC. Translation: CASSPPSGNEQFF.

The chain links TRBV6-5 to TRBJ2-7; D uncertain. The CDR3 covers 12 residues. Germline V CDR1 and CDR2: MNHEY, SVGAGI. V was shortened by 4 bases and J by 6 bases, with 10 bases between the two germline ends. Written as DNA, the CDR3 is TGTGCCAGCAGTTCAACCCCGCGCGAGCAGTACTTC. It translates to CASSSTPREQYF.

The rearrangement links TRBV12-5 to TRBJ1-1; D may be TRBD1 (6 bases). This CDR3 region has 14 residues. The germline V and J ends were trimmed by 6 bases and 6 bases, with 17 bases remaining between them. Germline lookup yields CDR1 LGHNT and CDR2 FRNRAP. The CDR3 reads CASGLQGSRAEAFF. CDR3 nucleotides: TGTGCTAGTGGCCTACAGGGATCGAGGGCTGAAGCTTTCTTT.

The rearrangement links TRBV27 to TRBJ2-7; 8 bases are shared with TRBD2. The CDR3 loop spans 17 amino acids. V was pared by 7 bases and J by 0 bases, with 14 bases of the junction left unmatched. CDR1 is MNHEY and CDR2 is SMNVEV in the germline V gene (reference sequence). The CDR3 nucleotides read TGTGCCAGCACCCCATCGTACCTAGCGGGCTCCTCCTACGAGCAGTACTTC. As protein: CASTPSYLAGSSYEQYF.

This chain connects TRBV28 to TRBJ1-1; D remains ambiguous. The CDR3 loop spans 11 amino acids. Germline V gene data show CDR1 as MDHEN and CDR2 as SYDVKM. V was clipped by 6 bases and J by 11 bases, with 13 bases between them. CDR3 residues: CASSYGGNAFF. As DNA, the CDR3 is TGTGCCAGCAGCTATGGAGGGAACGCTTTCTTT. Together with reference TRBV28 and TRBJ1-1, the CDR3 gives the full variable domain: DVKVTQSSRYLVKRTGEKVFLECVQDMDHENMFWYRQDPGLGLRLIYFSYDVKMKEKGDIPEGYSVSREKKERFSLILESASTNQTSMYLCASSYGGNAFFGQGTRLTVV.